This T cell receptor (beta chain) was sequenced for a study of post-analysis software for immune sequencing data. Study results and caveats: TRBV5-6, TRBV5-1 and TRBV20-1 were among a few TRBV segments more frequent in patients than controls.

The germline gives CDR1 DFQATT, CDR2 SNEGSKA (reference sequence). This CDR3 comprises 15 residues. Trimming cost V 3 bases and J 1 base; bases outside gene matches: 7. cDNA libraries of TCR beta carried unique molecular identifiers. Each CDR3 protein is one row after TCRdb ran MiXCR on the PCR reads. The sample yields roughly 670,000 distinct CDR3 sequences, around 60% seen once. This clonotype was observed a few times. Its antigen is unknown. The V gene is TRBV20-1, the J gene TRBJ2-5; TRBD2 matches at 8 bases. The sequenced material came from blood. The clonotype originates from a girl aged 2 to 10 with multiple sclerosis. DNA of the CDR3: TGCAGTGCTAGCGGGGGGGCCAGGGCCCAAGAGACCCAGTACTTC. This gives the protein CSASGGARAQETQYF.